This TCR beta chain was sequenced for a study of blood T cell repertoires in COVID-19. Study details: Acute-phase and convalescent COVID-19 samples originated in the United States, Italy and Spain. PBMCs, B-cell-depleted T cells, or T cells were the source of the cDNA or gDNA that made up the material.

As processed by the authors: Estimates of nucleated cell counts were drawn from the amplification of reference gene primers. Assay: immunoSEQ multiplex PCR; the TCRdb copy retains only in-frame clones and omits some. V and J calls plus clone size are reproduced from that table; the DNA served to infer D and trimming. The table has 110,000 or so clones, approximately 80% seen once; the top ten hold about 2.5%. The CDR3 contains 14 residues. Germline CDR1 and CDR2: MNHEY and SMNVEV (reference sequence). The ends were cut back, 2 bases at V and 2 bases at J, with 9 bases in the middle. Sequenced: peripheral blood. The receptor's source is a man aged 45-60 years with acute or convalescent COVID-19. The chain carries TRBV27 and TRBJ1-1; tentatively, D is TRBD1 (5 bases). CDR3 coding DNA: TGTGCCAGCAGTTTAAGGGGCGGAAACACTGAAGCTTTCTTT. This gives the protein CASSLRGGNTEAFF.